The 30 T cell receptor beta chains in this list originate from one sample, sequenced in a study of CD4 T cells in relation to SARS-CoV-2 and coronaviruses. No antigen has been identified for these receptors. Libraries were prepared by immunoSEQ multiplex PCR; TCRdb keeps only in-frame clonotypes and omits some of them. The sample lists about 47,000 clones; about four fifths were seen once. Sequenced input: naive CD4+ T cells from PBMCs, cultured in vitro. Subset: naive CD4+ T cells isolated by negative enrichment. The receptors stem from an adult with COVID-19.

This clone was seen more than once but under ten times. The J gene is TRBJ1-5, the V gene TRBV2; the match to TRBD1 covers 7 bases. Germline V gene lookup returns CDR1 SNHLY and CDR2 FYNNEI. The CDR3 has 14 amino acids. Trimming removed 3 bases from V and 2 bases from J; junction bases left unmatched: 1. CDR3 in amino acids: CASSDTGGNQPQHF. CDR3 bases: TGTGCCAGCAGTGATACAGGGGGCAATCAGCCCCAGCATTTT.

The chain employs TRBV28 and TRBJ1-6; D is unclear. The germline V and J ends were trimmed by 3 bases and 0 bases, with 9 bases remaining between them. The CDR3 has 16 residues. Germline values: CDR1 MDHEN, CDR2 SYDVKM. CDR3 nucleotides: TGTGCCAGCAGTTTTTATAGAGGCTCCTATAATTCACCCCTCCACTTT. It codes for CASSFYRGSYNSPLHF.

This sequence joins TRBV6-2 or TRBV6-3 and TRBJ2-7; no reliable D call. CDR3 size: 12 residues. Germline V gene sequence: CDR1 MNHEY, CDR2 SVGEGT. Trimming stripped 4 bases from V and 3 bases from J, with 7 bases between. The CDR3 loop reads CASSLTYYEQYF. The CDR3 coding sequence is TGTGCCAGCAGTTTAACTTACTACGAGCAGTACTTC.

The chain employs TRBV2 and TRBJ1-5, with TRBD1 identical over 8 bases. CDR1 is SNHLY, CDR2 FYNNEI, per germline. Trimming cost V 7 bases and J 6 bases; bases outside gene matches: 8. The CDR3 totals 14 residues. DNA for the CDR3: TGTGCCAGCAATTTCGGACAGGGTTCTCAGCCCCAGCATTTT. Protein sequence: CASNFGQGSQPQHF.

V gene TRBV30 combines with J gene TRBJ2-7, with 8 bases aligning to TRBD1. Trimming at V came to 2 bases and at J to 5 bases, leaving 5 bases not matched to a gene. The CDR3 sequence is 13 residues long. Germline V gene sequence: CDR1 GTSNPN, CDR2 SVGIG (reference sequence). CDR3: CAWSRYRGNEQYF. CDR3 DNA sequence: TGTGCCTGGAGTCGTTACAGGGGGAACGAGCAGTACTTC.

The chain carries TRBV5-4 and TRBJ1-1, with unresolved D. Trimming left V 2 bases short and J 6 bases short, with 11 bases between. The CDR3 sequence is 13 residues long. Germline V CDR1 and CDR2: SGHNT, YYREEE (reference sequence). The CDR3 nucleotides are TGTGCCAGCAGCTTTGGGAAATGGGCTGAAGCTTTCTTT. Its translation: CASSFGKWAEAFF.

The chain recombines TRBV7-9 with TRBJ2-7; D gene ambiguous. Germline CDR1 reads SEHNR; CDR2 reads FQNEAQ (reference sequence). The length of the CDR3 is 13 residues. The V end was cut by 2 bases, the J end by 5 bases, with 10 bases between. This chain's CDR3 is CASSLSSLDEQYF. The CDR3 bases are TGTGCCAGCAGCTTATCCAGTCTGGACGAGCAGTACTTC. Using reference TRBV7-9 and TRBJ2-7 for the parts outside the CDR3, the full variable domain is DTGVSQNPRHKITKRGQNVTFRCDPISEHNRLYWYRQTLGQGPEFLTYFQNEAQLEKSRLLSDRFSAERPKGSFSTLEIQRTEQGDSAMYLCASSLSSLDEQYFGPGTRLTVT.

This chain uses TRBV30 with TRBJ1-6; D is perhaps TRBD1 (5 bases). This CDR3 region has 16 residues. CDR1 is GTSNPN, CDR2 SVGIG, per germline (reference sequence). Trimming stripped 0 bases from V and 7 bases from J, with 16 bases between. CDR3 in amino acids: CAWSVGALMGNSPLHF. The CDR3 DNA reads TGTGCCTGGAGTGTCGGGGCTCTGATGGGGAATTCACCCCTCCACTTT.

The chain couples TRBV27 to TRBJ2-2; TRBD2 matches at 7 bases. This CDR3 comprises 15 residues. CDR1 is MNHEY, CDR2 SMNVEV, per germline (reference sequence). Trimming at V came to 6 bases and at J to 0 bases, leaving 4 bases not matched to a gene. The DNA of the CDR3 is TGTGCCAGCAGGTTTACTAGCGCGAACACCGGGGAGCTGTTTTTT. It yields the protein CASRFTSANTGELFF.

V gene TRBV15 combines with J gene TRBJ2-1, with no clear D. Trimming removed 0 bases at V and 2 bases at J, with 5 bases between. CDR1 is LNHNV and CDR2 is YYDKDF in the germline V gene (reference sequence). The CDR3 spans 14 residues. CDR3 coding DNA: TGTGCCACCAGCAGAGATAAGGCCTACAATGAGCAGTTCTTC. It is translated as CATSRDKAYNEQFF.

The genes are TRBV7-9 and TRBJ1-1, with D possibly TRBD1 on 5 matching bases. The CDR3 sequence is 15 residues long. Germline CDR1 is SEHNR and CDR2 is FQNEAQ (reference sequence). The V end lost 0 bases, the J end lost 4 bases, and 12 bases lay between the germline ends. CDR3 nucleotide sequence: TGTGCCAGCAGCTTAGCGCAGGGAGGCGGCACTGAAGCTTTCTTT. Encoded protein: CASSLAQGGGTEAFF.

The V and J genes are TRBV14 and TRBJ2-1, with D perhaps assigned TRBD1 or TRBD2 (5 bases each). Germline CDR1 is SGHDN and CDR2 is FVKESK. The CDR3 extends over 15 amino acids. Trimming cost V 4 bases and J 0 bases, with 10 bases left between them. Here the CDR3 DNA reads TGTGCCAGCAGCCTTTCAGGGAGCTCCTACAATGAGCAGTTCTTC. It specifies CASSLSGSSYNEQFF.

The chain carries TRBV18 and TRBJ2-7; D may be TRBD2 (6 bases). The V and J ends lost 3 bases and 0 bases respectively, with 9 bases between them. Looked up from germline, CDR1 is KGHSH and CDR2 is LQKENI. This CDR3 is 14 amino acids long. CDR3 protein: CASSPGTGSYEQYF. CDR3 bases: TGTGCCAGCTCACCCGGGACTGGCTCCTACGAGCAGTACTTC.

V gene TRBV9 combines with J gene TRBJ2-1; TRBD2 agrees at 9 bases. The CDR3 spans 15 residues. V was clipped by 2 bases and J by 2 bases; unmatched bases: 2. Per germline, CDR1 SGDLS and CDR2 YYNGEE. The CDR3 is CASSVSGRPYNEQFF. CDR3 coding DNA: TGTGCCAGCAGCGTGAGCGGGAGGCCCTACAATGAGCAGTTCTTC. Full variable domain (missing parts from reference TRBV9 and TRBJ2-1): DSGVTQTPKHLITATGQRVTLRCSPRSGDLSVYWYQQSLDQGLQFLIQYYNGEERAKGNILERFSAQQFPDLHSELNLSSLELGDSALYFCASSVSGRPYNEQFFGPGTRLTVL.

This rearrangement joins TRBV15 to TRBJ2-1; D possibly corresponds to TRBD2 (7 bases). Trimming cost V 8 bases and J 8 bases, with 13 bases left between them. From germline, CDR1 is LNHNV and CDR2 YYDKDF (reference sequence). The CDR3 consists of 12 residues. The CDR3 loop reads CATVGAGDEQFF. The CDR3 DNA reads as TGTGCCACCGTGGGGGCGGGGGATGAGCAGTTCTTC.

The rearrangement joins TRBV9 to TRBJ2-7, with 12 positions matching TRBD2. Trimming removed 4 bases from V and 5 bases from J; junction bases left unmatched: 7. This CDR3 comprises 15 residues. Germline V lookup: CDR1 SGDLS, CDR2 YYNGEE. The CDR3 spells CASSPRTSGINEQYF. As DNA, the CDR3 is TGTGCCAGCAGCCCCCGGACTAGCGGGATTAACGAGCAGTACTTC.

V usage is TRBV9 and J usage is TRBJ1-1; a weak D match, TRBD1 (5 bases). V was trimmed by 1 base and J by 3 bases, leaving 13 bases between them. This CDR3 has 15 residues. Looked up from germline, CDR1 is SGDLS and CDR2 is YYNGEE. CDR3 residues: CASSVTGTGDTEAFF. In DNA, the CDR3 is TGTGCCAGCAGCGTAACCGGGACTGGGGACACTGAAGCTTTCTTT.

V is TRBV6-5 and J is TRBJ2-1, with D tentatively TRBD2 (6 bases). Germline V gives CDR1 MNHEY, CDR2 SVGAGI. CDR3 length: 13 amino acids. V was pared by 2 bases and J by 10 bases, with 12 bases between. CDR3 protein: CASSYPNGGEQFF. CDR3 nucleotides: TGTGCCAGCAGTTACCCTAACGGGGGAGAGCAGTTCTTC.

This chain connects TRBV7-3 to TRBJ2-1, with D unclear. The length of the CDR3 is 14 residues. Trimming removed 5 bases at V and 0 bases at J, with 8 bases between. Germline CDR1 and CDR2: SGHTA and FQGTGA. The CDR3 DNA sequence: TGTGCCAGCAGCGTGCAAAGCTCCTACAATGAGCAGTTCTTC. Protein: CASSVQSSYNEQFF.

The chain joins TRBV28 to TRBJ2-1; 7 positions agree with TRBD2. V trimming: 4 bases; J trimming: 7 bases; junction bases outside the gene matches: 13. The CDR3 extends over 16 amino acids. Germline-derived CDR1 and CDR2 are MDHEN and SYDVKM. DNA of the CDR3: TGTGCCAGCAGTTCCCATGGTGGCGGGAGTCGGAATGAGCAGTTCTTC. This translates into CASSSHGGGSRNEQFF.

The CDR3 spells CASSVLPGQGHYGYTF. For the CDR3, the DNA is TGTGCCAGCAGTGTACTACCGGGACAGGGCCACTATGGCTACACCTTC. V and J are TRBV6-1 and TRBJ1-2; 9 bases fit TRBD1. This CDR3 region has 16 residues. With 4 bases clipped from V and 3 bases from J, the junction kept 9 bases outside the gene matches. Germline CDR1 and CDR2: MNHNS and SASEGT.

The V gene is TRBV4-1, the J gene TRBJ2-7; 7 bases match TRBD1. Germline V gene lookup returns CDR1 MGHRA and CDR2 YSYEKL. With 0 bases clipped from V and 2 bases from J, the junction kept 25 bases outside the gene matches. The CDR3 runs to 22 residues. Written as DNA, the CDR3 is TGCGCCAGCAGCCAAGAGCGTTCTAGAGGTGGGTCGAGACGGACAGGCCCCTACGAGCAGTACTTC. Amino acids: CASSQERSRGGSRRTGPYEQYF.

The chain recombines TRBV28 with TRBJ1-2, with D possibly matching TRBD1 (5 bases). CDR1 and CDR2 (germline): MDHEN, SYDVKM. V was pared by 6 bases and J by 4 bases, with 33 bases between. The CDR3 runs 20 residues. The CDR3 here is CASRELDRDLPHSVIYGYTF. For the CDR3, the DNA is TGTGCCAGCAGAGAACTAGACAGAGATCTTCCCCATTCGGTCATCTATGGCTACACCTTC.

The CDR3 region has the DNA TGTGCCAGCAGCTCACCGGGACTAGCGGGAAGGTTGGATACGCAGTATTTT. The encoded protein is CASSSPGLAGRLDTQYF. This chain joins TRBV11-2 and TRBJ2-3, with 13 bases that match TRBD2. In germline, CDR1 is SGHAT, CDR2 FQNNGV. Trimming cost V 4 bases and J 6 bases; bases outside gene matches: 10. There are 17 residues in the CDR3.

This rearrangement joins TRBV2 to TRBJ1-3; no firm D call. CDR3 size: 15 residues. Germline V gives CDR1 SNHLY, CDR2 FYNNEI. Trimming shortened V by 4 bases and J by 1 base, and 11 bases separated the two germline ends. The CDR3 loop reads CASSVSGGSGNTIYF. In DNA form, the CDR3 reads TGTGCCAGCAGTGTCTCCGGAGGGTCTGGAAACACCATATATTTT.

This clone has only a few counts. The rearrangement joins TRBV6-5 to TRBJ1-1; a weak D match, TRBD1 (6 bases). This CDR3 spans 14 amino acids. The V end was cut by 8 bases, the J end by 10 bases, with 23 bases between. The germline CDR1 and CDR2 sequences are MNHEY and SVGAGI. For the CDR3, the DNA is TGTGCCAGCTCAATGTCAGGGGAAATCGGAGGAGCTTTCTTT. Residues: CASSMSGEIGGAFF.

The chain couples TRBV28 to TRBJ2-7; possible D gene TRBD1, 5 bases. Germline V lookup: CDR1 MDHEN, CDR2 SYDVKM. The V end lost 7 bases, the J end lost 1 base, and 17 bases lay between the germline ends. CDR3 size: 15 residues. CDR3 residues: CASTQSSRQSYEQYF. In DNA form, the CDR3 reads TGTGCCAGCACCCAGTCATCTCGACAGTCCTACGAGCAGTACTTC.

The CDR3 region is CASSQPLGRGGNQPQHF. The CDR3 DNA sequence: TGTGCCAGCAGCCAACCTCTGGGAAGGGGCGGCAATCAGCCCCAGCATTTT. V usage is TRBV16 and J usage is TRBJ1-5; D is perhaps TRBD1 (5 bases). V lost 2 bases, J lost 2 bases, and 16 bases lay in between. The CDR3 length is 17 residues. CDR1 is KGHSY, CDR2 FQNENV, per germline. The full variable domain, completed using reference TRBV16 and TRBJ1-5, is GEEVAQTPKHLVRGEGQKAKLYCAPIKGHSYVFWYQQVLKNEFKFLISFQNENVFDETGMPKERFSAKCLPNSPCSLEIQATKLEDSAVYFCASSQPLGRGGNQPQHFGDGTRLSIL.

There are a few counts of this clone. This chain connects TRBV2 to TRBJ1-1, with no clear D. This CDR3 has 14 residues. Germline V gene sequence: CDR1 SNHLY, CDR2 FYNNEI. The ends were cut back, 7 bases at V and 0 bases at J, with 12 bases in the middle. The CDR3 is CASIEQELNTEAFF. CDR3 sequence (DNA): TGTGCCAGCATTGAGCAAGAACTGAACACTGAAGCTTTCTTT.

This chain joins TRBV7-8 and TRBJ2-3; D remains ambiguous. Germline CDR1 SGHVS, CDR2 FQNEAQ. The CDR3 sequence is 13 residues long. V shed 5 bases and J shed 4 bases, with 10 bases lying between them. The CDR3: CASSTTLPDTQYF. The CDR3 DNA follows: TGTGCCAGCAGCACCACTTTACCAGATACGCAGTATTTT. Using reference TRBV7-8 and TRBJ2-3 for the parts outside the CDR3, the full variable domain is GAGVSQSPRYKVAKRGQDVALRCDPISGHVSLFWYQQALGQGPEFLTYFQNEAQLDKSGLPSDRFFAERPEGSVSTLKIQRTQQEDSAVYLCASSTTLPDTQYFGPGTRLTVL.